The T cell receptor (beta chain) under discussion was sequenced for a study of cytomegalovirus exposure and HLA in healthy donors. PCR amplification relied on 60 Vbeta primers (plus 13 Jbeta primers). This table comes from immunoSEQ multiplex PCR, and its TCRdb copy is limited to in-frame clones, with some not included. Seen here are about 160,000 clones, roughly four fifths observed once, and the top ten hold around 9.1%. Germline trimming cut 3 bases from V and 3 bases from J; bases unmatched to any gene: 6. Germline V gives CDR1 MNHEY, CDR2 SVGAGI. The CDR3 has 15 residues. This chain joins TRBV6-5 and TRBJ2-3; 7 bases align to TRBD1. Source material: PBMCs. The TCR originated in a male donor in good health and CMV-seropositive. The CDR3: CASSYEGAITDTQYF. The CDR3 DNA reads TGTGCCAGCAGTTATGAGGGGGCGATAACAGATACGCAGTATTTT.